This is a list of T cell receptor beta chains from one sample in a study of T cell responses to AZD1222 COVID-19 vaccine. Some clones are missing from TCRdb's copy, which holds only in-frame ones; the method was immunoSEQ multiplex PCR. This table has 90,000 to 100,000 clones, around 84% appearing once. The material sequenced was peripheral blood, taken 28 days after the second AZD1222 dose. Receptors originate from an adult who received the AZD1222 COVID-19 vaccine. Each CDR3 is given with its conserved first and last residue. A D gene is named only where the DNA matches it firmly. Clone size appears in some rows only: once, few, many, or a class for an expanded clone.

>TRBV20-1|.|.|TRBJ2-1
CSASPDNTPYNEQFF
TGCAGTGCTAGTCCAGACAATACCCCCTACAATGAGCAGTTCTTC
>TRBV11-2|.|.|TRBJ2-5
CATLPDLGLETQYF
TGTGCCACCCTGCCGGACTTAGGTTTGGAGACCCAGTACTTC
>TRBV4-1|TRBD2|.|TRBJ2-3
CASSSQRGAPTDTQYF
TGCGCCAGCAGCTCCCAGCGGGGGGCACCCACAGATACGCAGTATTTT
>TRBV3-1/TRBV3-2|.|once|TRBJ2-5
CASSQDRGSRGETQYF
TGTGCCAGCAGCCAAGACCGGGGAAGCAGGGGAGAGACCCAGTACTTC
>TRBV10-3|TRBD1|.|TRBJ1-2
CAISGTGEGYGYTF
TGTGCCATCAGTGGGACAGGGGAAGGATATGGCTACACCTTC
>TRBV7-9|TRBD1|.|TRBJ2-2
CASSSGTGYTGELFF
TGTGCCAGCAGCTCCGGGACAGGGTACACCGGGGAGCTGTTTTTT
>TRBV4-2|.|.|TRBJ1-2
CASNLGRGEGYTF
TGTGCCAGCAACCTCGGCAGGGGCGAGGGCTACACCTTC
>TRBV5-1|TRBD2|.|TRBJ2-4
CASSLASGGDIQYF
TGCGCCAGCAGCTTGGCTAGCGGGGGAGACATTCAGTACTTC
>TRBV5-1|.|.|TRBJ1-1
CASSLKGGVSSEAFF
TGCGCCAGCAGCTTGAAGGGAGGAGTGTCCTCTGAAGCTTTCTTT
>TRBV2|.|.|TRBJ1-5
CASSIQGSWAQHF
TGTGCCAGCAGTATACAGGGTTCTTGGGCCCAGCATTTT
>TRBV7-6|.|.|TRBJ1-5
CASSQGVNNQPQHF
TGTGCCAGCAGCCAAGGGGTCAACAATCAGCCCCAGCATTTT
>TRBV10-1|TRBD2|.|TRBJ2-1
CASSESSGSSNEQFF
TGCGCCAGCAGTGAGTCCAGCGGGAGTTCCAATGAGCAGTTCTTC
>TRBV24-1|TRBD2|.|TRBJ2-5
CATSDSGGDPETQYF
TGTGCCACCAGCGATAGCGGGGGGGACCCAGAGACCCAGTACTTC
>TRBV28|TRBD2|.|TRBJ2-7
CASSFLGRAYEQYF
TGTGCCAGCAGTTTCCTCGGGAGGGCTTACGAGCAGTACTTC
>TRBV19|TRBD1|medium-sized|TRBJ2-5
CASSIGYRGQETQYF
TGTGCCAGTAGTATAGGATACAGGGGGCAAGAGACCCAGTACTTC
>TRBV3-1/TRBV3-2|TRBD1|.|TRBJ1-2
CASSHWDRASIYTF
TGTGCCAGCAGCCATTGGGACAGGGCTTCTATCTACACCTTC
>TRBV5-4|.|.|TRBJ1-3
CASSVGRISGNTIYF
TGTGCCAGCAGCGTCGGGAGGATCTCTGGAAACACCATATATTTT
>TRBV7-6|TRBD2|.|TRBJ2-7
CASSRLAGGLVGGYEQYF
TGTGCCAGCAGCAGACTAGCGGGGGGACTAGTTGGCGGCTACGAGCAGTACTTC
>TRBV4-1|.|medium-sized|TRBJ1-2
CASSQASQLSWYGYTF
TGCGCCAGCAGCCAAGCCAGTCAACTGTCCTGGTATGGCTACACCTTC
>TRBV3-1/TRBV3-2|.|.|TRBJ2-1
CASSQSPLGASSYNEQFF
TGTGCCAGCAGCCAATCCCCGCTGGGGGCCAGCTCCTACAATGAGCAGTTCTTC
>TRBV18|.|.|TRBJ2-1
CASSPSGSGEQFF
TGTGCCAGCTCACCTTCAGGGAGCGGTGAGCAGTTCTTC
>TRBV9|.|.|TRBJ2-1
CASSVAGSYNEQFF
TGTGCCAGCAGCGTAGCAGGGTCCTACAATGAGCAGTTCTTC
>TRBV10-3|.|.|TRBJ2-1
CATGVISGNEQFF
TGTGCCACCGGGGTAATTTCGGGCAATGAGCAGTTCTTC
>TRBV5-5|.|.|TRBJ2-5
CASSLAVDAVGETQYF
TGTGCCAGCAGCTTGGCCGTAGACGCCGTCGGGGAGACCCAGTACTTC
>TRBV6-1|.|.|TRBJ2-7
CASSDVLGDEQYF
TGTGCCAGCAGTGATGTCTTAGGGGACGAGCAGTACTTC
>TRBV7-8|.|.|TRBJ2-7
CASSGDEEWRAPYEQYF
TGTGCCAGCAGCGGTGATGAGGAGTGGAGGGCCCCCTACGAGCAGTACTTC
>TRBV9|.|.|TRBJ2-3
CASSKGASEYTDTQYF
TGTGCCAGCAGTAAGGGGGCTAGCGAGTACACAGATACGCAGTATTTT
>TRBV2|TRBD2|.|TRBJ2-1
CASSAGGNEQFF
TGTGCCAGCAGTGCCGGGGGGAATGAGCAGTTCTTC
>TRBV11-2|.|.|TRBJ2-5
CASSLLARGQETQYF
TGTGCCAGCAGCCTCCTTGCTAGAGGCCAAGAGACCCAGTACTTC
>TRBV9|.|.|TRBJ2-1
CASSVGVLSSYNEQFF
TGTGCCAGCAGCGTAGGGGTGCTGAGCTCCTACAATGAGCAGTTCTTC
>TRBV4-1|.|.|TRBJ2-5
CASSQGTEYQETQYF
TGCGCCAGCAGCCAAGGTACAGAATACCAAGAGACCCAGTACTTC
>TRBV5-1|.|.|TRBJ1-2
CASSLAIGGRGYTF
TGCGCCAGCAGCTTGGCTATCGGAGGTCGCGGCTACACCTTC
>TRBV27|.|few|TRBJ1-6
CASSFRQYNSPLHF
TGTGCCAGCAGTTTTAGACAGTATAATTCACCCCTCCACTTT
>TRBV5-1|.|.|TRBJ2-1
CASSLELALYNEQFF
TGCGCCAGCAGCTTGGAACTAGCCCTCTACAATGAGCAGTTCTTC
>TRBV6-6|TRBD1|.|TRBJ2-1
CASRDPGQQIYNEQFF
TGTGCCAGCAGAGACCCGGGACAGCAGATATACAATGAGCAGTTCTTC
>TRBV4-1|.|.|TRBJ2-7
CASSQSSGLPYEQYF
TGCGCCAGCAGCCAATCCTCGGGACTGCCCTACGAGCAGTACTTC
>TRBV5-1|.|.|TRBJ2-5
CASSLAGETQYF
TGCGCCAGCAGCTTGGCGGGGGAGACCCAGTACTTC
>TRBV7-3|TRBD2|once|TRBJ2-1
CASSLGLAGAGEQFF
TGTGCCAGCAGCTTGGGACTAGCGGGAGCAGGTGAGCAGTTCTTC
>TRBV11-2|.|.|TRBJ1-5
CASSLGPSKPQHF
TGTGCCAGCAGCTTAGGCCCAAGCAAGCCCCAGCATTTT
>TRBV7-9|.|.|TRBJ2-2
CASSPTFRTDTGELFF
TGTGCCAGCAGCCCCACTTTTCGGACTGACACCGGGGAGCTGTTTTTT
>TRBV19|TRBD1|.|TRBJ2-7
CATRDRASYEQYF
TGTGCCACCAGGGACAGGGCCTCCTACGAGCAGTACTTC
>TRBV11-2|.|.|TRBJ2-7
CASSVGTRGGNYEQYF
TGTGCCAGCAGCGTTGGGACACGAGGTGGAAACTACGAGCAGTACTTC
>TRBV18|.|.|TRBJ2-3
CASSPTDTQYF
TGTGCCAGCTCACCAACAGATACGCAGTATTTT
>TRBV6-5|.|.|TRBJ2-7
CASGASTRGNEQYF
TGTGCCAGCGGGGCCTCGACTAGGGGGAACGAGCAGTACTTC